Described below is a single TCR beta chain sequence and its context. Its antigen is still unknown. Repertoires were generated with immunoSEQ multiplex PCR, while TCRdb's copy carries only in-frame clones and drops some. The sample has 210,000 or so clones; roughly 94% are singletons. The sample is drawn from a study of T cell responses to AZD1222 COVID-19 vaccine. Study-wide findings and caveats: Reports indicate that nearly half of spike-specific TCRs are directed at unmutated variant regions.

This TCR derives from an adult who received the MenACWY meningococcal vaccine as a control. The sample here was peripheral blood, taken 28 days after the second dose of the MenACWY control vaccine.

CDR3 bases: TGTGCCTGGAAACCCCTGGTTGGGGGGCGCAGTCGGGGCTACACCTTC. It yields the protein CAWKPLVGGRSRGYTF. This chain links TRBV30 with TRBJ1-2, with D possibly being TRBD1 (6 bases). Germline V gene data show CDR1 as GTSNPN and CDR2 as SVGIG (reference sequence). V was pared by 4 bases and J by 8 bases, with 26 bases between. The CDR3 extends over 16 amino acids.